These 9 T cell receptor beta chains were all obtained from the same sample, sequenced in a study of T cell responses to AZD1222 COVID-19 vaccine. The protocol was immunoSEQ multiplex PCR, while the TCRdb copy is restricted to in-frame clones and leaves out a portion. The table lists around 140,000 clones, 75% to 95% of them singletons, with about 7.5% in the top ten. The sequenced sample was peripheral blood, obtained 28 days after the second dose of the MenACWY control vaccine. The receptor source for this set is an adult who received the MenACWY meningococcal vaccine as a control.

V is TRBV5-1 and J is TRBJ1-5; no definite D call. In germline, CDR1 is SGHRS, CDR2 YFSETQ. V was shortened by 0 bases and J by 0 bases, with 7 bases between the two germline ends. The CDR3 is 15 residues long. The DNA of the CDR3 is TGCGCCAGCAGCTTGGACGCTGATAGCAATCAGCCCCAGCATTTT. It specifies CASSLDADSNQPQHF. Variable domain in full (rest from reference TRBV5-1 and TRBJ1-5): KAGVTQTPRYLIKTRGQQVTLSCSPISGHRSVSWYQQTPGQGLQFLFEYFSETQRNKGNFPGRFSGRQFSNSRSEMNVSTLELGDSALYLCASSLDADSNQPQHFGDGTRLSIL.

V is TRBV6-6 and J is TRBJ1-1; D call uncertain. The germline gives CDR1 MNHNY, CDR2 SVGAGI (reference sequence). CDR3 size: 15 residues. V was shortened by 1 base and J by 2 bases, with 11 bases between the two germline ends. CDR3 residues: CASSYLQTPNTEAFF. Here the CDR3 DNA reads TGTGCCAGCAGTTACTTACAGACGCCTAACACTGAAGCTTTCTTT.

The J gene is TRBJ1-2, the V gene TRBV29-1; weak D call: TRBD1 (6 bases). Germline V gene data show CDR1 as SQVTM and CDR2 as ANQGSEA. The V end lost 2 bases, the J end lost 7 bases, and 11 bases lay between the germline ends. The CDR3 totals 12 residues. The CDR3 is CSVESGESGYTF. As DNA, the CDR3 is TGCAGCGTTGAATCAGGGGAATCTGGCTACACCTTC.

The chain links TRBV5-4 to TRBJ1-6, with D unclear. This CDR3 is built from 16 residues. Germline V lookup: CDR1 SGHNT, CDR2 YYREEE (reference sequence). Trimming cost V 0 bases and J 1 base, with 8 bases left between them. The CDR3 loop reads CASSLAMGSYNSPLHF. The CDR3 coding sequence is TGTGCCAGCAGCTTGGCCATGGGGTCCTATAATTCACCCCTCCACTTT.

This clone was detected once. The rearrangement joins TRBV19 to TRBJ2-2; no reliable D call. Trimming took off 1 base at V and 6 bases at J, with 9 bases between the two ends. This CDR3 is built from 14 residues. The germline V gene has CDR1 LNHDA and CDR2 SQIVND (reference sequence). DNA of the CDR3: TGTGCCAGTAGTATAGGATCTGTAGCCGGGGAGCTGTTTTTT. This codes for CASSIGSVAGELFF.

This clone showed up just once. The genes are TRBV7-3 and TRBJ2-6, with D maybe TRBD1 (6 bases). This CDR3 has 18 residues. Trimming shortened V by 3 bases and J by 3 bases, and 18 bases separated the two germline ends. Germline V gene lookup returns CDR1 SGHTA and CDR2 FQGTGA. The CDR3 nucleotides read TGTGCCAGCAGCTTTACAAATGAACAGGGTTTTGGGGCCAACGTCCTGACTTTC. The encoded protein is CASSFTNEQGFGANVLTF. The full variable domain, in which reference TRBV7-3 and TRBJ2-6 provide the parts outside the CDR3, is GAGVSQTPSNKVTEKGKYVELRCDPISGHTALYWYRQSLGQGPEFLIYFQGTGAADDSGLPNDRFFAVRPEGSVSTLKIQRTERGDSAVYLCASSFTNEQGFGANVLTFGAGSRLTVL.

V usage is TRBV3-1 (or the pseudogene TRBV3-2) and J usage is TRBJ2-4; possible D gene TRBD1, 6 bases. CDR3 length equals 15 residues. Germline values: CDR1 LGHDT, CDR2 YNNKEL (reference sequence). V was clipped by 0 bases and J by 7 bases, with 13 bases between them. The CDR3 DNA follows: TGTGCCAGCAGCCAAGACTCTTCAGGGGCGAACATTCAGTACTTC. It translates to CASSQDSSGANIQYF.

The chain is built from TRBV6-5 and TRBJ2-3; 10 bases agree with TRBD1. The CDR3 length is 15 residues. With 6 bases clipped from V and 4 bases from J, the junction kept 7 bases outside the gene matches. Germline lookup yields CDR1 MNHEY and CDR2 SVGAGI. In nucleotides, the CDR3 is TGTGCCAGCAGCAAAGGGACAGGGGCGGCAGATACGCAGTATTTT. Protein: CASSKGTGAADTQYF.

The chain carries TRBV7-5 and TRBJ2-3; the table gives TRBD2 as D, unverified against the DNA. TRBV7-5 is an annotated pseudogene. The CDR3 has 15 residues. The DNA of the CDR3 is TGTGCCAACAACCTTTGGGGGGAACACACAGATACGCAGTATTTT. Protein: CANNLWGEHTDTQYF.